Each of the 26 T cell receptor beta chains below was sequenced from the same sample in a study of T cells in women clearing cervical HPV infection. The repertoire was sequenced with immunoSEQ multiplex PCR; TCRdb's copy has only in-frame clones and lacks some. The repertoire table contains tens of thousands of clones. Sequenced: blood buffy coat. Receptors originate from a woman aged 18-69 years with a cervical HPV16 infection that either progressed to CIN3+ or cleared (not recorded which).

Regarding this clone: Sequencing ends 3 residues short of the CDR3 end; the germline J gene provides the rest. The chain joins TRBV2 to TRBJ2-7; D gene ambiguous. This CDR3 comprises 13 residues. The V gene's germline CDR1 is SNHLY and CDR2 FYNNEI. Trimming left V 1 base short and J 3 bases short, with 7 bases between. CDR3 bases read: TGTGCCAGCAGTGAAGGCCTAAGCTACGAG. It translates to CASSEGLSYE. The full CDR3 sequence reads CASSEGLSYEQYF.

With regard to this clone: The read terminates 3 residues ahead of where the CDR3 ends, so the germline J gene completes it. The chain couples TRBV2 to TRBJ1-5; D uncertain. Germline CDR1 SNHLY, CDR2 FYNNEI. V was clipped by 8 bases and J by 7 bases, with 15 bases between them. The CDR3 spans 13 residues. CDR3 sequence reads: CASGITAGQPQHF. The CDR3 DNA, read in part, is TGTGCCAGCGGAATCACCGCGGGGCAGCCC. Complete variable domain (other parts from reference TRBV2 and TRBJ1-5): EPEVTQTPSHQVTQMGQEVILRCVPISNHLYFYWYRQILGQKVEFLVSFYNNEISEKSEIFDDQFSVERPDGSNFTLKIRSTKLEDSAMYFCASGITAGQPQHFGDGTRLSIL.

As for this clone: Read coverage stops 3 residues before the CDR3 terminus; the germline J gene supplies the remainder. The chain is built from TRBV29-1 and TRBJ1-2; the match to TRBD1 covers 12 bases. Germline CDR1 and CDR2: SQVTM and ANQGSEA. There are 16 residues in the CDR3. This CDR3 reads CSADPGQGAQDWGYTF. CDR3 bases read: TGCAGCGCAGACCCGGGACAGGGGGCGCAGGATTGGGGC.

A note on this clone: The CDR3 extends 3 residues past the end of the read, so its final part is completed from the germline J gene. The chain is built from TRBV7-9 and TRBJ2-1, with 9 positions matching TRBD2. The trim removed 2 bases at V and 6 bases at J, leaving 5 bases unmatched. The CDR3 is 15 amino acids. Germline CDR1 and CDR2: SEHNR and FQNEAQ (reference sequence). CDR3 in amino acids: CASSLILAGVNEQFF. Partial CDR3 DNA: TGTGCCAGCAGCTTAATATTAGCGGGGGTCAATGAG.

As regards this clone: From the germline J gene comes the end of the CDR3, since the read stops 3 residues before it. The genes are TRBV12-3 or TRBV12-4 and TRBJ1-2; D gene unclear. The CDR3 loop spans 12 amino acids. Trimming shortened V by 4 bases and J by 6 bases, and 9 bases separated the two germline ends. Partial CDR3 DNA: TGTGCCAGCAGTTATAGCGGGGATGGC. Translating it yields CASSYSGDG. The full CDR3 protein reads CASSYSGDGYTF.

Worth noting for this clone: The DNA ends 3 residues before the CDR3 does, and the rest of the CDR3 is filled in from the germline J gene. The chain links TRBV11-2 to TRBJ2-1; 9 nucleotides match TRBD1. The germline CDR1 and CDR2 sequences are SGHAT and FQNNGV. The CDR3 totals 15 residues. Trimming cost V 4 bases and J 9 bases; bases outside gene matches: 10. The CDR3: CASSSYRGRWIEQFF. The sequenced CDR3 bases are TGTGCCAGCAGCTCCTACAGGGGGCGCTGGATTGAG. The whole variable domain, remainder taken from reference TRBV11-2 and TRBJ2-1, is EAGVAQSPRYKIIEKRQSVAFWCNPISGHATLYWYQQILGQGPKLLIQFQNNGVVDDSQLPKDRFSAERLKGVDSTLKIQPAKLEDSAVYLCASSSYRGRWIEQFFGPGTRLTVL.

In the case of this clone: The read ends 3 residues early relative to the CDR3; the germline J gene fills the gap. The V call is TRBV7-9, the J call TRBJ2-7; 7 nucleotides agree with TRBD1. The CDR3 length is 12 residues. J gave up 3 bases and V 8 bases, and 4 bases lay outside the gene matches. Germline V gives CDR1 SEHNR, CDR2 FQNEAQ (reference sequence). CDR3 protein: CASSQGVYEQYF. The covered CDR3 bases are TGTGCCAGCTCTCAGGGGGTCTACGAG.

About this clone itself: The observed sequence ends 3 residues before the CDR3 terminus, with the missing tail filled in from the germline J gene. This rearrangement joins TRBV6-2 or TRBV6-3 to TRBJ2-5, with D unresolved. This CDR3 is built from 13 residues. Trimming removed 3 bases at V and 3 bases at J, with 8 bases between. Germline V gene sequence: CDR1 MNHEY, CDR2 SVGEGT. This CDR3 is CASSYSEEETQYF. Incomplete CDR3 DNA: TGTGCCAGCAGTTATTCAGAGGAAGAGACC.

Worth noting for this clone: The sequence runs out 3 residues before the end of the CDR3; the remainder is reconstructed from the germline J gene. V is TRBV12-3 or TRBV12-4 and J is TRBJ2-7, with TRBD2 matching 9 bases. The CDR3 runs 14 residues. Trimming took 6 bases from V and 6 from J; bases not matched to a gene: 9. Here the CDR3 reads CASSKEGLASEQYF. Partial CDR3 DNA: TGTGCCAGCAGCAAAGAGGGACTAGCATCCGAG.

For this clone: The read ends 3 residues shy of where the CDR3 ends; the end is completed using the germline J gene. The chain employs TRBV20-1 and TRBJ1-1; 7 nucleotides agree with TRBD1. V lost 3 bases to trimming and J lost 5 bases; unmatched junction nucleotides: 15. This CDR3 spans 16 amino acids. The V gene's germline CDR1 is DFQATT and CDR2 SNEGSKA (reference sequence). The covered CDR3 bases are TGCAGTGCTAGCGCAGGGGGTATCTCGCTCTGGACTGAA. Protein product: CSASAGGISLWTE. The entire CDR3 is CSASAGGISLWTEAFF.

Concerning this clone itself: The sequenced fragment ends 3 residues before the CDR3 boundary, so the rest is inferred from the germline J gene. The chain uses TRBV5-1 and TRBJ2-7; 8 nucleotides line up with TRBD1. The CDR3 has 16 residues. The V gene's germline CDR1 is SGHRS and CDR2 YFSETQ. With V trimmed by 3 bases and J by 3 bases, 11 bases remained unmatched. The CDR3 reads CASSSLGTGQLYEQYF. The part of the CDR3 DNA that was read is TGCGCCAGCAGCTCGTTGGGGACAGGACAACTCTACGAG.

Regarding this clone: The CDR3 end is not reached by the read, which stops 3 residues before it; the germline J gene fills it in. J is TRBJ2-1 and V is TRBV20-1, with 8 bases lining up with TRBD1. The CDR3 extends over 17 amino acids. Germline loops: CDR1 DFQATT, CDR2 SNEGSKA (reference sequence). J was trimmed by 2 bases and V by 0 bases; bases with no gene match: 9. The CDR3 here is CSAREGISGGAYNEQFF. CDR3 DNA, as far as it was read: TGCAGTGCTAGAGAAGGAATCTCAGGGGGCGCCTACAATGAG.

Comments on this clone: The CDR3 goes on 3 residues after the read ends, and that part is filled in from the germline J gene. This rearrangement joins TRBV30 to TRBJ2-3; a possible D gene is TRBD1 (7 bases). This CDR3 comprises 15 residues. V lost 3 bases and J lost 6, with 19 bases in between. Germline lookup yields CDR1 GTSNPN and CDR2 SVGIG (reference sequence). CDR3 DNA (partial): TGTGCCTGGAGCACAGGGGACGGGGGCATGGATACG. This sequence encodes CAWSTGDGGMDT. The CDR3 as a whole reads CAWSTGDGGMDTQYF.

On this clone itself: Read coverage stops 3 residues before the CDR3 terminus; the germline J gene supplies the remainder. The gene calls are TRBV7-9 and TRBJ1-4; D is possibly TRBD1 (6 bases). The length of the CDR3 is 14 residues. With 0 bases removed from V and 6 bases from J, the gap between germline ends came to 8 bases. Per the germline V gene, CDR1 is SEHNR and CDR2 is FQNEAQ (reference sequence). The sequenced part of the CDR3 DNA is TGTGCCAGCAGCTTAGCATACAGGGATGAAAAA. This gives the protein CASSLAYRDEK. The entire CDR3 is CASSLAYRDEKLFF. Together with reference TRBV7-9 and TRBJ1-4, the CDR3 gives the full variable domain: DTGVSQNPRHKITKRGQNVTFRCDPISEHNRLYWYRQTLGQGPEFLTYFQNEAQLEKSRLLSDRFSAERPKGSFSTLEIQRTEQGDSAMYLCASSLAYRDEKLFFGSGTQLSVL.

As to this clone: Coverage ceases 3 residues before the CDR3 finishes, and the germline J gene fills in the end. V usage is TRBV4-1 and J usage is TRBJ2-2, with 10 bases identical to TRBD2. Germline V gives CDR1 MGHRA, CDR2 YSYEKL. The CDR3 length is 16 residues. With V trimmed by 9 bases and J by 5 bases, 12 bases remained unmatched. CDR3 region: CASGSGRPLGTGELFF. The CDR3 bases that were read are TGCGCCAGTGGTAGCGGGAGGCCGCTCGGGACCGGGGAG.

A word on this clone: The CDR3 is cut off 3 residues early in the read; its end comes from the germline J gene. The V call is TRBV9, the J call TRBJ2-2, with TRBD2 identical over 8 bases. V was pared by 3 bases and J by 9 bases, with 4 bases of the junction left unmatched. Germline V gene sequence: CDR1 SGDLS, CDR2 YYNGEE. The CDR3 runs 13 residues. The CDR3 loop is CASSGSGIRELFF. CDR3 DNA (partial): TGTGCCAGCAGCGGTAGCGGGATACGGGAG.

Of note for this clone: Read sequence stops 3 residues before the CDR3 end, and the germline J gene provides the missing end. The chain joins TRBV12-3 or TRBV12-4 to TRBJ1-1; D call uncertain. This CDR3 comprises 14 residues. Trimming cost V 2 bases and J 0 bases, with 7 bases left between them. CDR3 DNA, as far as it was read: TGTGCCAGCAGTTTAAGGCAGTTGAACACTGAA. Its protein is CASSLRQLNTE. In full, the CDR3 reads CASSLRQLNTEAFF.

The chain's CDR3 is CASSEHPFNYGQYF. The covered CDR3 bases are TGTGCCAGCAGCGAACACCCATTTAACTATGGT. The gene calls are TRBV6-1 and TRBJ2-4; no reliable D call. The read stops 3 residues short of the end of the CDR3; the missing end is completed from the germline J gene. Per the germline V gene, CDR1 is MNHNS and CDR2 is SASEGT. The CDR3 consists of 14 residues.

Of note for this clone: The CDR3 is cut off 3 residues early in the read; its end comes from the germline J gene. This chain connects TRBV5-1 to TRBJ2-5; D is undetermined. The V end lost 4 bases, the J end lost 4 bases, and 17 bases lay between the germline ends. The CDR3 contains 15 residues. The germline V gene has CDR1 SGHRS and CDR2 YFSETQ. CDR3 bases read: TGCGCCAGCAGCGAAACCCACTCAAGCGCAGAGACC. Its translation: CASSETHSSAET. The whole CDR3 reads CASSETHSSAETQYF.

As for this clone: The CDR3 end lies 3 residues beyond the end of the read and is filled in from the germline J gene. The V call is TRBV9, the J call TRBJ1-6, with D uncertain. From germline, CDR1 is SGDLS and CDR2 YYNGEE. V lost 4 bases and J lost 0, with 5 bases in between. The CDR3 sequence is 14 residues long. CDR3 DNA, as far as it was read: TGTGCCAGCAGCCCCAGCTCCTATAATTCACCC. Its translation is CASSPSSYNSP. The whole CDR3 sequence is CASSPSSYNSPLHF.

As regards this clone: The CDR3 is cut off 3 residues early in the read; its end comes from the germline J gene. This chain links TRBV2 with TRBJ1-2; tentatively, D is TRBD1 (6 bases). The germline CDR1 and CDR2 sequences are SNHLY and FYNNEI. This CDR3 contains 14 residues. The CDR3 bases that were read are TGTGCCAGCAGTTATACTACAGGGAATTACGAC. Amino acid sequence: CASSYTTGNYD. The full CDR3 sequence reads CASSYTTGNYDYTF.

In regard to this clone: From the germline J gene comes the end of the CDR3, since the read stops 3 residues before it. The chain has TRBV2 and TRBJ2-7, with D possibly TRBD2 on 5 matching bases. Trimming pared 8 bases from V and 0 bases from J, leaving 17 bases between. Germline V gene lookup returns CDR1 SNHLY and CDR2 FYNNEI. The CDR3 loop spans 15 amino acids. The CDR3 bases that were read are TGTGCCAGCGGTGCCTCTAGCCAAAGCTCCTACGAG. It yields the protein CASGASSQSSYE. In full, the CDR3 reads CASGASSQSSYEQYF.

As to this clone: At one of its ends the junction is not consistent with the germline gene, which may arise from a read error. Read coverage stops 3 residues before the CDR3 terminus; the germline J gene supplies the remainder. The rearrangement links TRBV7-7 to TRBJ1-2, with D unresolved. The CDR3 totals 16 residues. Germline loops: CDR1 SSHAT, CDR2 FNYEAQ (reference sequence). CDR3 sequence reads: CASSLALAGGLGDYTF. Partial CDR3 DNA: TGTGCTAGCAGCTTAGCTCTAGCGGGAGGGCTGGGTGAC. The full variable domain, completed using reference TRBV7-7 and TRBJ1-2, is GAGVSQSPRYKVTKRGQDVTLRCDPISSHATLYWYQQALGQGPEFLTYFNYEAQPDKSGLPSDRFSAERPEGSISTLTIQRTEQRDSAMYRCASSLALAGGLGDYTFGSGTRLTVV.

A note on this clone: The sequence runs out 3 residues before the end of the CDR3; the remainder is reconstructed from the germline J gene. The rearrangement links TRBV5-1 to TRBJ1-2; TRBD1 matches at 7 bases. V lost 2 bases and J lost 4; bases outside the gene matches: 5. The CDR3 is 14 residues long. Germline CDR1 is SGHRS and CDR2 is YFSETQ. CDR3 loop: CASSFQGESYGYTF. The CDR3 bases that were read are TGCGCCAGCAGCTTCCAGGGGGAGTCCTATGGC. Variable domain in full (rest from reference TRBV5-1 and TRBJ1-2): KAGVTQTPRYLIKTRGQQVTLSCSPISGHRSVSWYQQTPGQGLQFLFEYFSETQRNKGNFPGRFSGRQFSNSRSEMNVSTLELGDSALYLCASSFQGESYGYTFGSGTRLTVV.

A word on this clone: The read is 3 residues too short to cover the CDR3 end, so that end is filled in from the germline J gene. The chain recombines TRBV11-3 with TRBJ2-5; the match to TRBD2 covers 12 bases. The CDR3 has 15 amino acids. CDR1 and CDR2 from the germline V gene are SGHNT and YENEEA. The J segment lost 4 bases and the V segment lost 6 bases, leaving 6 bases of the junction unmatched. The CDR3 is CASRELAGGGETQYF. The CDR3 DNA, read in part, is TGTGCCAGCAGAGAACTAGCGGGAGGTGGAGAGACC.

The CDR3 loop reads CASSRDTLNTEAFF. The DNA read from the CDR3 is TGTGCCAGTAGTAGGGACACCTTGAACACTGAA. The V and J genes are TRBV19 and TRBJ1-1; possibly TRBD1 for D (6 bases). The read comes to an end 3 residues before the CDR3 does, leaving the germline J gene to fill in the end. The CDR3 extends over 14 amino acids. Looked up from germline, CDR1 is LNHDA and CDR2 is SQIVND (reference sequence). V lost 4 bases to trimming and J lost 0 bases, with 9 bases between them.